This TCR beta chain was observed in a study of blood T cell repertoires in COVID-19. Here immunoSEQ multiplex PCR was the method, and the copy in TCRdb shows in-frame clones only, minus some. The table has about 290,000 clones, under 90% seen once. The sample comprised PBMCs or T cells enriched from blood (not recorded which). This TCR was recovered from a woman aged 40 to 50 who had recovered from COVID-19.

The CDR3 DNA is TGTGCCAGCAGCCCGGGACAGGGGTTAGATACGCAGTATTTT. Protein: CASSPGQGLDTQYF. The J gene is TRBJ2-3, the V gene TRBV5-4, with 10 bases lining up with TRBD1. In germline, CDR1 is SGHNT, CDR2 YYREEE (reference sequence). The V and J ends lost 4 bases and 5 bases, in that order; junction bases with no gene match: 4. This CDR3 is built from 14 residues.